The present T cell receptor (beta chain) was sequenced within a study of T cells in Graves' hyperthyroidism and ophthalmopathy. It was RNA transcripts that yielded the amplified TCR beta CDR3 regions. First-round RT-PCR targeting the TCR CDR3 was performed with the HTBI primer set. TCRdb recomputed calls from the multiplex PCR reads with MiXCR, one row per CDR3 protein. The sample yields about 640,000 distinct CDR3 sequences, around 21% seen once. Thyroid ultrasound, orbital computed tomography, clinical symptoms, and serum thyroxine and TRAb underpinned diagnoses. The CDR3 loop spans 14 amino acids. V lost 6 bases and J lost 5; bases outside the gene matches: 7. Study-wide results and limits: Prediction of ophthalmopathy progression came a median about 6 months pre-onset.

This clonotype was seen at least ten times. As yet, its antigen is unknown. The clonotype comes from a young man with Graves' ophthalmopathy. This chain uses TRBV12-3 or TRBV12-4 with TRBJ2-7; TRBD2 matches at 10 bases. What was sequenced was blood. The CDR3 coding sequence is TGTGCCAGCAGCCTTCTAGCGGGGGCTGACGAGCAGTACTTC. Translation gives CASSLLAGADEQYF.